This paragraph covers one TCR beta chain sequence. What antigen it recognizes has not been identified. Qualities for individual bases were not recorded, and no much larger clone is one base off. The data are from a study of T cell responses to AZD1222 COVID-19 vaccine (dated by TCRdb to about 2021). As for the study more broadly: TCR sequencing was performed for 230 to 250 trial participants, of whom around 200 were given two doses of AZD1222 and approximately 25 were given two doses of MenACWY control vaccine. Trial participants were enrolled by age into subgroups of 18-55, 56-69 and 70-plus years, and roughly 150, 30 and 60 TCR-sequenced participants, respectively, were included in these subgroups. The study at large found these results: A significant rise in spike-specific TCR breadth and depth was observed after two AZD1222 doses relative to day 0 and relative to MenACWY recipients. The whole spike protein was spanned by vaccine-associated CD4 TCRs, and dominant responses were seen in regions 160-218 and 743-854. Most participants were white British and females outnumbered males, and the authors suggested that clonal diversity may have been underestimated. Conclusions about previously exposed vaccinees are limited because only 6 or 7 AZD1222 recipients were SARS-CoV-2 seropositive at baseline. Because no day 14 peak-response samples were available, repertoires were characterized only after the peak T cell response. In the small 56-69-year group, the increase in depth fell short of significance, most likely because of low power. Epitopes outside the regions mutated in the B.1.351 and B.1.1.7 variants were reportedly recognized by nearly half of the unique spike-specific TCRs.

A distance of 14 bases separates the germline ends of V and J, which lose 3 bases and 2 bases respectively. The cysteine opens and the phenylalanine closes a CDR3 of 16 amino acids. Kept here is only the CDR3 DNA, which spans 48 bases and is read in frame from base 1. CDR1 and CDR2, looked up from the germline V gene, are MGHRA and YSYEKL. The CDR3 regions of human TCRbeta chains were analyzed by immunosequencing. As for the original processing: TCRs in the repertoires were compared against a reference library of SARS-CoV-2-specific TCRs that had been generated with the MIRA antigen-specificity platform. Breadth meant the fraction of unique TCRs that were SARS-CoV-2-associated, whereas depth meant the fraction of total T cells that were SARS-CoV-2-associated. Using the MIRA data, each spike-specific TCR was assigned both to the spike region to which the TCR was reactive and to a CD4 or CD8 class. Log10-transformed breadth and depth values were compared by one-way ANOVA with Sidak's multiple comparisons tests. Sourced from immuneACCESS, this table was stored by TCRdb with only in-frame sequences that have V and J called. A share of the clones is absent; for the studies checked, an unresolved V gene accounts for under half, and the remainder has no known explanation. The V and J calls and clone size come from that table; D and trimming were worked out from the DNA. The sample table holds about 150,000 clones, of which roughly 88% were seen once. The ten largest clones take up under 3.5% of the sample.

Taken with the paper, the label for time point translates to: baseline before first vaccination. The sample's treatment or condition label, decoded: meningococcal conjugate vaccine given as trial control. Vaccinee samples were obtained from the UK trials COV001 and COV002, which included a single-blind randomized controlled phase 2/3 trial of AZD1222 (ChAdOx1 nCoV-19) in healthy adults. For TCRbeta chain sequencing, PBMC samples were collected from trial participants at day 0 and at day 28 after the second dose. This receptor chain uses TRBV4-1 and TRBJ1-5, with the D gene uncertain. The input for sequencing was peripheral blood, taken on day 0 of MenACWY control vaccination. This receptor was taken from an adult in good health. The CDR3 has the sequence CASSQGVPTGNQPQHF. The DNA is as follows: TGCGCCAGCAGCCAGGGCGTCCCAACCGGCAATCAGCCCCAGCATTTT.